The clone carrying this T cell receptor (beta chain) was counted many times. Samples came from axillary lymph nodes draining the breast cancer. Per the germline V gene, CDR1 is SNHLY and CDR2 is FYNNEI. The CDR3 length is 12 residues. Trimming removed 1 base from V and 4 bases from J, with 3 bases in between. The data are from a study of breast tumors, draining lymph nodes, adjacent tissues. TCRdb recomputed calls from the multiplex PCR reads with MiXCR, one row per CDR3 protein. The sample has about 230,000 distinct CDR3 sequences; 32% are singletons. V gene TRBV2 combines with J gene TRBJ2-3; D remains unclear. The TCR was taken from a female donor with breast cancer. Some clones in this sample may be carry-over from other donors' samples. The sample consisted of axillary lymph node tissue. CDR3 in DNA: TGTGCCAGCAGTGAAGTAGCAGATACGCAGTATTTT. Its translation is CASSEVADTQYF.